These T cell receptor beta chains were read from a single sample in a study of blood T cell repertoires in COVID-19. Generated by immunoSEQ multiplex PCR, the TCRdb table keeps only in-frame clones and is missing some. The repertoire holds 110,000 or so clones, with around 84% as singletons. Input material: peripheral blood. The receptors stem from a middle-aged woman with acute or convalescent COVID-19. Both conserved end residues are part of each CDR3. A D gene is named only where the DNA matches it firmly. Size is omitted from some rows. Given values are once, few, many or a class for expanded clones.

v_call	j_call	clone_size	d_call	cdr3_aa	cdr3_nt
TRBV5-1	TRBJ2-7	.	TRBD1	CASSTGQAPSEQYF	TGCGCCAGCAGCACGGGACAGGCACCCTCCGAGCAGTACTTC
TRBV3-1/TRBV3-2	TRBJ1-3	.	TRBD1	CASSPQPGQGNTIYF	TGTGCCAGCAGCCCCCAGCCGGGACAGGGAAACACCATATATTTT
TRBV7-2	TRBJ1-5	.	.	CASSPDLGGRNQPQHF	TGTGCCAGCAGCCCAGACCTAGGGGGTCGAAATCAGCCCCAGCATTTT
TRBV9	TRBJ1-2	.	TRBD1	CASSETGGGYGYTF	TGTGCCAGCAGCGAGACAGGGGGCGGGTATGGCTACACCTTC
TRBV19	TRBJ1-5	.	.	CASSIPVNGNQPQHF	TGTGCCAGTAGTATACCGGTTAATGGCAATCAGCCCCAGCATTTT
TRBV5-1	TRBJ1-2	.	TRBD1	CASSLALQGGYGYTF	TGCGCCAGCAGCTTGGCCCTACAGGGGGGCTATGGCTACACCTTC
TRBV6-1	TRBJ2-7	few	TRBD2	CASTPAGGTYEQYF	TGTGCCAGCACCCCGGCCGGGGGGACGTACGAGCAGTACTTC
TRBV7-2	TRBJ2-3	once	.	CASSFGVAYTQYF	TGTGCCAGCAGCTTTGGAGTAGCCTATACGCAGTATTTT
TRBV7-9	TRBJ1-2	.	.	CASSPGGAKLYGYTF	TGTGCCAGCAGCCCGGGAGGGGCGAAATTATATGGCTACACCTTC
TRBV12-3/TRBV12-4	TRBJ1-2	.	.	CASSFNGYTF	TGTGCCAGCAGTTTTAATGGCTACACCTTC
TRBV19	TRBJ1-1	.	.	CASSMPYGAFF	TGTGCCAGTAGTATGCCTTACGGGGCTTTCTTT
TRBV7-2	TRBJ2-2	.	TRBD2	CASGKRGLNTGELFF	TGTGCCAGCGGCAAGCGGGGGTTGAACACCGGGGAGCTGTTTTTT
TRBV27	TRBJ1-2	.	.	CASSLSLDWGGYTF	TGTGCCAGCAGTTTATCCTTGGACTGGGGTGGCTACACCTTC
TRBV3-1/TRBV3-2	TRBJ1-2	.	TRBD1	CASSRTGYGIGF	TGTGCCAGCAGTCGGACAGGGTATGGGATCGGTTTC
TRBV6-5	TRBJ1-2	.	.	CASSRDFNYGYTF	TGTGCCAGCAGCCGCGACTTTAACTATGGCTACACCTTC
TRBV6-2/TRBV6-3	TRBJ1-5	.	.	CASSYVDRRGNQPQHF	TGTGCCAGCAGTTATGTAGACAGACGAGGCAATCAGCCCCAGCATTTT
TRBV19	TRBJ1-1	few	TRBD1	CASSIGGTGGRAAFF	TGTGCCAGTAGTATAGGAGGGACAGGGGGCCGGGCGGCTTTCTTT
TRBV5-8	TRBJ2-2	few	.	CASHPGGELFF	TGTGCCAGCCACCCGGGCGGGGAGCTGTTTTTT
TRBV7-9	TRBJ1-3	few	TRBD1	CASSPQGERNTIYF	TGTGCCAGCAGCCCTCAGGGGGAACGAAACACCATATATTTT
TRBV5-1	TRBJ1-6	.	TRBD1	CASSLVQGPNSPLHF	TGCGCCAGCAGCTTGGTACAGGGGCCCAATTCACCCCTCCACTTT
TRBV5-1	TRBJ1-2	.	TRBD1	CASSSTGDYYGYTF	TGCGCCAGCAGCTCAACAGGGGACTACTATGGCTACACCTTC
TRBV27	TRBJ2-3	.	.	CASSSLLSGAGRTDTQYF	TGTGCCAGCAGTTCGCTCCTTTCTGGGGCAGGGAGGACAGATACGCAGTATTTT
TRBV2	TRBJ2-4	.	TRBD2	CASSEQRGGDIQYF	TGTGCCAGCAGTGAACAGCGGGGTGGGGACATTCAGTACTTC
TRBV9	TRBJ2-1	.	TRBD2	CASSLLAGGYNEQFF	TGTGCCAGCAGCTTACTAGCGGGAGGGTACAATGAGCAGTTCTTC
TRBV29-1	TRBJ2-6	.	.	CSVEGSGDGANVLTF	TGCAGCGTTGAAGGTTCAGGGGATGGGGCCAACGTCCTGACTTTC
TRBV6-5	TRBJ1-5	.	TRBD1	CAGGQGEQPQHF	TGTGCCGGCGGACAGGGGGAACAGCCCCAGCATTTT